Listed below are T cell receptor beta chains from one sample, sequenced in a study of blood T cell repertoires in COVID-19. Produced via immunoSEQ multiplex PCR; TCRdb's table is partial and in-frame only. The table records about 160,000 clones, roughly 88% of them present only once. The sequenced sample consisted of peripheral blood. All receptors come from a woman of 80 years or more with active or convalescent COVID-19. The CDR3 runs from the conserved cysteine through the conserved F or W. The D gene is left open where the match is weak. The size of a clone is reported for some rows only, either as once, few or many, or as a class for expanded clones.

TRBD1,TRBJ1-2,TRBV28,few,TGTGCCAGCAGTTTCCAACAGGGGGCAAGGGGCTACACCTTC,CASSFQQGARGYTF
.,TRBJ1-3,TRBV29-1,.,TGCAGCGTTGAGAAAGAGCTCGGAAACACCATATATTTT,CSVEKELGNTIYF
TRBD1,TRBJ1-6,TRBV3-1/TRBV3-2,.,TGTGCCAGCAGCCCCAAGGACAGGGGGAATTCACCCCTCCACTTT,CASSPKDRGNSPLHF
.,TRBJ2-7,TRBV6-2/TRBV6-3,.,TGTGCCAGCACCCCTCGGCAGGAAAACTCCTACGAGCAGTACTTC,CASTPRQENSYEQYF
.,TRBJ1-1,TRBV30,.,TGTGCCTGGAGGCGAACTGAAGCTTTCTTT,CAWRRTEAFF
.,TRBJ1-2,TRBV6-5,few,TGTGCCAGCAGTTACTCAGGGGACTATGGCTACACCTTC,CASSYSGDYGYTF
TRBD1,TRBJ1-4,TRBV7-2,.,TGTGCCAGCAGCGCCGACAGGGGAAAATGGGAAAAACTGTTTTTT,CASSADRGKWEKLFF
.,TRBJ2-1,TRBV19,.,TGTGCCAGTCAAGGGGGCGGGGATTTGTTCTTC,CASQGGGDLFF
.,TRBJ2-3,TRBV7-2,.,TGTGCCAGCAGCCAAAAGCTGAGTGGCACAGATACGCAGTATTTT,CASSQKLSGTDTQYF
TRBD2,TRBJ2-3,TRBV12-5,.,TGTGCTAGTGGTCTGGGGACTAGCGGGGGGGCCGATACGCAGTATTTT,CASGLGTSGGADTQYF
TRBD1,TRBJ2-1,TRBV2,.,TGTGCCAGCAGTGAAGGGAGGGACAGGTACAATGAGCAGTTCTTC,CASSEGRDRYNEQFF
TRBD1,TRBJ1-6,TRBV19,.,TGTGCCAGTAGCCCTCCTCCCCCCGTCAGGGGGCGAAGGTATAATTCACCCCTCCACTTT,CASSPPPPVRGRRYNSPLHF
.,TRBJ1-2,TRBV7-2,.,TGTGCCAGCAGCTTAGTGCGGGGGTTCTATGGCTACACCTTC,CASSLVRGFYGYTF
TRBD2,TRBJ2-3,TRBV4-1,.,TGCGCCAGCAGCCAAGGGCTAGCGGGGGGGCCTGGCACAGATACGCAGTATTTT,CASSQGLAGGPGTDTQYF
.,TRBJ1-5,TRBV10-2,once,TGCGCCAGCAGTCACAGGGTAAATAGCAATCAGCCCCAGCATTTT,CASSHRVNSNQPQHF
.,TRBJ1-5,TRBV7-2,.,TGTGCCAGCAGCTTAGGCAGGGCTCTAGATCAGCCCCAGCATTTT,CASSLGRALDQPQHF
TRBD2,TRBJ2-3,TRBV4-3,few,TGCGCCAGCAGCCAAATTGGGCCACTGGGGGGGAGCGATACGCAGTATTTT,CASSQIGPLGGSDTQYF
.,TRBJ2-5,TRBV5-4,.,TGTGCCAGCAGCCCGGGGGGCCGGGAGACCCAGTACTTC,CASSPGGRETQYF
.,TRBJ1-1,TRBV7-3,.,TGTGCCAGCAGCTTAATGCGGACAGTGAACACTGAAGCTTTCTTT,CASSLMRTVNTEAFF
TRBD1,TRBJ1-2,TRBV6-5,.,TGTGCCAGCAGTACAGGGGGCCGGCTCTATGGCTACACCTTC,CASSTGGRLYGYTF
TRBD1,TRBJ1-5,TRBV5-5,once,TGTGCCAGCAGCTTGTGGGCTTACAGGGGGAGCAATCAGCCCCAGCATTTT,CASSLWAYRGSNQPQHF
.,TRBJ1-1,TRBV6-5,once,TGTGCCAGCAGTTACGGGAGGGGGGCGGCTGAAGCTTTCTTT,CASSYGRGAAEAFF
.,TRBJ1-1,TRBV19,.,TGTGCCAGTAGTATATATCACGGCACTGAAGCTTTCTTT,CASSIYHGTEAFF
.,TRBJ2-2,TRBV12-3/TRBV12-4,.,TGTGCCAGCAGCGTTGGAGGGGCCGGGGAGCTGTTTTTT,CASSVGGAGELFF
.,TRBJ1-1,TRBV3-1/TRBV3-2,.,TGTGCCAGCAGCCAGGGGGGGAGGACTGAAGCTTTCTTT,CASSQGGRTEAFF
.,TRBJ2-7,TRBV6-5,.,TGTGCCAGCACCCAAGCCTCGGGGGTCCCCGAGCAGTACTTC,CASTQASGVPEQYF
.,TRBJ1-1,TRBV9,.,TGTGCCAGCAGCGCAACAGGGACGAACACTGAAGCTTTCTTT,CASSATGTNTEAFF
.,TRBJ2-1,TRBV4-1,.,TGCGCCAGCAGCCAAGAGCGGGCCGCCTGGAATGAGCAGTTCTTC,CASSQERAAWNEQFF
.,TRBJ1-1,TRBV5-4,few,TGTGCCAGCAGCTTGGATGGGGGAGGCACTGAAGCTTTCTTT,CASSLDGGGTEAFF
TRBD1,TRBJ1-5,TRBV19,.,TGTGCCAGTAGCTCGGACAGGGGTATCGATCAGCCCCAGCATTTT,CASSSDRGIDQPQHF
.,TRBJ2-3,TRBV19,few,TGTGCCAGTAGTAGCTCTCCTTGGCAGGGTACGCAGTATTTT,CASSSSPWQGTQYF
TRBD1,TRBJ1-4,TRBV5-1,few,TGCGCCAGCAGCTTACAGGGGAATGGTGAAAAACTGTTTTTT,CASSLQGNGEKLFF
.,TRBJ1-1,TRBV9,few,TGTGCCAGCAGCGTAGGGCCCCTTCAAATGAACACTGAAGCTTTCTTT,CASSVGPLQMNTEAFF
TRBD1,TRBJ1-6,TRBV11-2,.,TGTGCCAGCACCTCTAATCCCGGGACAGCAAATTCACCCCTCCACTTT,CASTSNPGTANSPLHF
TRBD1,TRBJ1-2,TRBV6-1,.,TGTGCCAGCGGTGAGGGGGCGCGTGGGGGCTATGGCTACACCTTC,CASGEGARGGYGYTF
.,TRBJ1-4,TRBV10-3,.,TGTGCCATCAGTGAGTCGGCGGTTACTAATGAAAAACTGTTTTTT,CAISESAVTNEKLFF
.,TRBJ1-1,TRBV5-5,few,TGTGCCAGCAGCCATCAGGCCAACACTGAAGCTTTCTTT,CASSHQANTEAFF
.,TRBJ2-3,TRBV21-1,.,TGTGCCAGCGGACTCACAGGGGATCACACAGATACGCAGTATTTT,CASGLTGDHTDTQYF
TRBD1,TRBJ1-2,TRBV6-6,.,TGTGCCAGCAGAACACCCGGGACAGCCTATGGCTACACCTTC,CASRTPGTAYGYTF
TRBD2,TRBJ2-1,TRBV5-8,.,TGTGCCAGCAGCTTGGCCAGGGGTAGCGGGGGGAGCTCCTACAATGAGCAGTTCTTC,CASSLARGSGGSSYNEQFF
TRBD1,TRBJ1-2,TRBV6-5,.,TGTGCCAGCAGCAAACAGGGGTACTATGGCTACACCTTC,CASSKQGYYGYTF
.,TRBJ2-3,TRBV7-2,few,TGTGCCAGCAGCTTAGCTCGGGAAGATACGCAGTATTTT,CASSLAREDTQYF
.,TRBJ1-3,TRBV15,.,TGTGCCACCAGCGGCGACCCCGGGACAGGAAACACCATATATTTT,CATSGDPGTGNTIYF
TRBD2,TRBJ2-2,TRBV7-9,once,TGTGCCAGCAGCTTCGGGGGGACCGGGGAGCTGTTTTTT,CASSFGGTGELFF
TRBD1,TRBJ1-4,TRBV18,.,TGTGCCAGCTCACCTCCAGGGGACAGTAATGAAAAACTGTTTTTT,CASSPPGDSNEKLFF
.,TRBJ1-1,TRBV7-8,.,TGTGCCAGCAGCTTTCACATTTTACCGCAGGGCTCGGAGGGTGAAGCTTTCTTT,CASSFHILPQGSEGEAFF
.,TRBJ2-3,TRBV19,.,TGTGCCAGTAAATCTGTGTTCAGGAGTGAGGGCGGCACAGATACGCAGTATTTT,CASKSVFRSEGGTDTQYF
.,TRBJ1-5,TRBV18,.,TGTGCCAGCAGTGAAAGGGGGATAAGGAATCAGCCCCAGCATTTT,CASSERGIRNQPQHF
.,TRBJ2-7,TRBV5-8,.,TGTGCCAGCAGCTTGGGGGCCGGACAGTCCTACGAGCAGTACTTC,CASSLGAGQSYEQYF
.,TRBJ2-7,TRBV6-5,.,TGTGCCAGCAGTTCCAGGGGCGAGCAGTACTTC,CASSSRGEQYF
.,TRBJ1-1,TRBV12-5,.,TGTGCTAGTGGTTTGCCTCCCGGGATTGAAGCTTTCTTT,CASGLPPGIEAFF
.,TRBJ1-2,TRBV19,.,TGTGCCAGTAGTCGAGGAGGCTATGGCTACACCTTC,CASSRGGYGYTF
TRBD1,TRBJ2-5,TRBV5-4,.,TGTGCCAGCAGTCAACGGACAGGGGGACCGCAAGAGACCCAGTACTTC,CASSQRTGGPQETQYF
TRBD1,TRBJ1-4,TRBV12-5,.,TGTGCTAGTGGCATACTCACAGGGGGCCATGGAAAACTGTTTTTT,CASGILTGGHGKLFF
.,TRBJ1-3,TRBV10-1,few,TGCGCCAGCATAGACGGGTACTCTGGAAACACCATATATTTT,CASIDGYSGNTIYF
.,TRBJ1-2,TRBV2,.,TGTGCCAGCAGTGAAGAGGCCAGGACATCTTATGGCTACACCTTC,CASSEEARTSYGYTF